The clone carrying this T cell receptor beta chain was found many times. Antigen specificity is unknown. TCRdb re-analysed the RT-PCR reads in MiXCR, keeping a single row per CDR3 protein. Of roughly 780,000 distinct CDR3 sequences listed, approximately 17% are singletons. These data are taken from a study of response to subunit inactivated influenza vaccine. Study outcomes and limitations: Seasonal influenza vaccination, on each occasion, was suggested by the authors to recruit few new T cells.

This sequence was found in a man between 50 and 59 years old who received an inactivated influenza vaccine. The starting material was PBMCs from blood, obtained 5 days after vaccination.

CDR3 in DNA: TGTGCCAGCAGGTCTTACGAGCAGTACTTC. Residues: CASRSYEQYF. The chain is built from TRBV6-1 and TRBJ2-7; D is unclear. The CDR3 contains 10 residues. Per the germline V gene, CDR1 is MNHNS and CDR2 is SASEGT. Trimming stripped 6 bases from V and 4 bases from J, with 4 bases between.